Below are 26 T cell receptor beta chains sequenced from a single sample in a study of T cells in localized non-small cell lung cancer. The table came from immunoSEQ multiplex PCR; TCRdb's copy has only in-frame clones and leaves some out. Of approximately 29,000 clones listed, around 73% are singletons. This specimen was peripheral blood, taken before any cancer treatment. These TCRs come from a male donor at least 60 years old with stage II squamous cell lung carcinoma.

The rearrangement joins TRBV6-5 to TRBJ1-1; perhaps TRBD1 as D (6 bases). Germline lookup yields CDR1 MNHEY and CDR2 SVGAGI. CDR3 length: 14 amino acids. The V end lost 4 bases, the J end lost 3 bases, and 12 bases lay between the germline ends. This CDR3 is CASSLGGSDTEAFF. The CDR3 region has the DNA TGTGCCAGCAGTTTGGGGGGCTCGGACACTGAAGCTTTCTTT.

CDR3 coding DNA: TGCGCCAGCAGCTTGTCGGGGGCCGGGAACACTGAAGCTTTCTTT. Translated, it gives CASSLSGAGNTEAFF. This chain uses TRBV5-1 with TRBJ1-1, with D maybe TRBD1 (6 bases). CDR1 and CDR2 (germline): SGHRS, YFSETQ. The CDR3 consists of 15 residues. Trimming shortened V by 1 base and J by 1 base, and 11 bases separated the two germline ends.

In this sample, this clone turned up a few times. This sequence joins TRBV5-6 and TRBJ2-1; D not certain. Germline V gives CDR1 SGHDT, CDR2 YYEEEE. The CDR3 contains 13 residues. Trimming cost V 5 bases and J 4 bases, with 10 bases left between them. In nucleotides, the CDR3 is TGTGCCAGCAGAATGGTAGGGTACAATGAGCAGTTCTTC. This encodes CASRMVGYNEQFF.

This chain joins TRBV20-1 and TRBJ1-1, with D unclear. This CDR3 contains 11 residues. Between the trimmed V and J ends, which lost 6 bases and 4 bases, there was a span of 9 bases. Germline V CDR1 and CDR2: DFQATT, SNEGSKA (reference sequence). CDR3 nucleotide sequence: TGCAGTGCACCTATGGGCACTGAAGCTTTCTTT. It encodes CSAPMGTEAFF.

V gene TRBV5-1 combines with J gene TRBJ1-2; a weak D match, TRBD1 (6 bases). Germline CDR1 and CDR2: SGHRS and YFSETQ. This CDR3 comprises 13 residues. Between the trimmed V and J ends, which lost 0 bases and 6 bases, there was a span of 9 bases. CDR3 DNA sequence: TGCGCCAGCAGCTTGGGGGCAGGGGATGGCTACACCTTC. Translated, it gives CASSLGAGDGYTF.

The genes are TRBV27 and TRBJ1-2; 7 bases fit TRBD1. Germline V CDR1 and CDR2: MNHEY, SMNVEV (reference sequence). This CDR3 region has 11 residues. The ends lost 6 bases at V and 7 bases at J; junction bases unmatched: 2. The DNA for the CDR3 is TGTGCCAGCAGGACAGGGTTTGGCTACACCTTC. Translation gives CASRTGFGYTF.

This sequence joins TRBV29-1 and TRBJ1-2; 10 bases map to TRBD1. The CDR3 is 13 amino acids. Unmatched junction bases numbered 2, after V lost 0 bases and J lost 7 bases. The germline gives CDR1 SQVTM, CDR2 ANQGSEA. The CDR3 here is CSVEERTGGGYTF. In DNA, the CDR3 is TGCAGCGTTGAAGAGAGGACAGGGGGTGGCTACACCTTC.

V usage is TRBV5-5 and J usage is TRBJ1-1; the D is unclear. Trimming left V 0 bases short and J 1 base short, with 13 bases between. The CDR3 is made up of 16 amino acids. Looked up from germline, CDR1 is SGHKS and CDR2 is YYEKEE (reference sequence). The CDR3 spells CASSLGRPLGNTEAFF. Written as DNA, the CDR3 is TGTGCCAGCAGCTTGGGCCGGCCGTTGGGGAACACTGAAGCTTTCTTT.

The chain joins TRBV6-6 to TRBJ1-3; D remains unclear. The CDR3 sequence is 13 residues long. The germline V and J ends were trimmed by 2 bases and 4 bases, with 6 bases remaining between them. Germline-derived CDR1 and CDR2 are MNHNY and SVGAGI (reference sequence). The CDR3 loop is CASSYVAGNTIYF. DNA for the CDR3: TGTGCCAGCAGTTACGTGGCGGGAAACACCATATATTTT.

This chain's CDR3 is CATSRDLAGGQETQYF. The CDR3 DNA is TGTGCCACCAGCAGAGATCTTGCGGGAGGGCAGGAGACCCAGTACTTC. V usage is TRBV15 and J usage is TRBJ2-5, with TRBD2 identical over 9 bases. J lost 5 bases, V lost 0 bases, and 7 bases had no gene match. Looked up from germline, CDR1 is LNHNV and CDR2 is YYDKDF (reference sequence). CDR3 length: 16 amino acids.

The chain combines TRBV6-4 with TRBJ1-2; D is ambiguous. Trimming stripped 5 bases from V and 0 bases from J, with 7 bases between. The CDR3 sequence is 13 residues long. Per germline, CDR1 MRHNA and CDR2 SNTAGT. The CDR3 spells CASSPSSNYGYTF. The CDR3 DNA sequence: TGTGCCAGCAGTCCCAGTTCTAACTATGGCTACACCTTC.

The chain couples TRBV30 to TRBJ2-3; D call uncertain. V lost 3 bases, J lost 1 base, and 17 bases lay in between. CDR1 is GTSNPN, CDR2 SVGIG, per germline (reference sequence). The CDR3 is 16 residues long. This CDR3 reads CAWSAAASAGTDTQYF. The CDR3 coding sequence is TGTGCCTGGAGCGCCGCCGCCAGTGCAGGCACAGATACGCAGTATTTT.

This clone was detected only once. This chain connects TRBV6-1 to TRBJ2-7; unclear D gene. CDR3 length: 14 amino acids. From germline, CDR1 is MNHNS and CDR2 SASEGT. Between the trimmed V and J ends, which lost 5 bases and 1 base, there was a span of 12 bases. CDR3 loop: CASSPRAESYEQYF. In nucleotides, the CDR3 is TGTGCCAGCAGTCCACGGGCTGAGTCCTACGAGCAGTACTTC.

This CDR3 is CAISETQGLEAFF. In nucleotides, the CDR3 is TGTGCCATCAGTGAGACCCAGGGACTAGAAGCTTTCTTT. The rearrangement joins TRBV10-3 to TRBJ1-1; weak D call: TRBD1 (5 bases). The V gene lost 2 bases and the J gene lost 8 bases, with 12 bases spanning the gap. Germline V CDR1 and CDR2: ENHRY, SYGVKD. The CDR3 totals 13 residues.

The J gene is TRBJ2-2, the V gene TRBV10-2; 7 bases align to TRBD1. The CDR3 runs 14 residues. Per the germline V gene, CDR1 is WSHSY and CDR2 is SAAADI. V lost 6 bases and J lost 5; bases outside the gene matches: 6. DNA of the CDR3: TGCGCCAGCAGCCCCCGGGACAGAACCGGGGAGCTGTTTTTT. This encodes CASSPRDRTGELFF.

The chain employs TRBV6-1 and TRBJ2-1; 14 nucleotides match TRBD2. This CDR3 contains 15 residues. The germline gives CDR1 MNHNS, CDR2 SASEGT. J gave up 7 bases and V 7 bases, and 6 bases lay outside the gene matches. Here the CDR3 reads CASILGLAGENEQFF. The CDR3 DNA reads TGTGCCAGCATCCTGGGACTAGCGGGAGAAAATGAGCAGTTCTTC.

V usage is TRBV7-9 and J usage is TRBJ2-1, with D perhaps TRBD2 (5 bases). The germline V gene has CDR1 SEHNR and CDR2 FQNEAQ (reference sequence). The CDR3 covers 13 residues. Trimming pared 0 bases from V and 9 bases from J, leaving 9 bases between. This chain's CDR3 is CASSLARGVEQFF. In nucleotides, the CDR3 is TGTGCCAGCAGCTTAGCACGGGGTGTTGAGCAGTTCTTC.

This sequence joins TRBV7-8 and TRBJ1-2, with TRBD1 as a possible D gene (5 bases). This CDR3 region has 15 residues. Looked up from germline, CDR1 is SGHVS and CDR2 is FQNEAQ. Trimming shortened V by 3 bases and J by 1 base, and 12 bases separated the two germline ends. CDR3 nucleotide sequence: TGTGCCAGCAGCTTTGGATCTCAGGGTAACTATGGCTACACCTTC. Encoded protein: CASSFGSQGNYGYTF.

This clone appeared once. The gene calls are TRBV25-1 and TRBJ1-4; D is perhaps TRBD1 (5 bases). Germline V gene data show CDR1 as MGHDK and CDR2 as SYGVNS. Trimming took 3 bases from V and 2 from J, leaving 13 bases between them. This CDR3 comprises 16 residues. The CDR3 is CASSEPPGRTNEKLFF. The CDR3 DNA reads as TGTGCCAGCAGTGAGCCGCCGGGACGGACTAATGAAAAACTGTTTTTT.

The rearrangement links TRBV2 to TRBJ2-4, with D perhaps matching TRBD2 (7 bases). This CDR3 has 19 residues. The germline V gene encodes CDR1 SNHLY and CDR2 FYNNEI. V was trimmed by 4 bases and J by 0 bases, leaving 22 bases between them. The CDR3 here is CASSGAPTQGRGAKNIQYF. In DNA form, the CDR3 reads TGTGCCAGCAGTGGGGCCCCCACTCAGGGGAGGGGAGCCAAAAACATTCAGTACTTC. Together with reference TRBV2 and TRBJ2-4, the CDR3 gives the full variable domain: EPEVTQTPSHQVTQMGQEVILRCVPISNHLYFYWYRQILGQKVEFLVSFYNNEISEKSEIFDDQFSVERPDGSNFTLKIRSTKLEDSAMYFCASSGAPTQGRGAKNIQYFGAGTRLSVL.

This clone was found a few times. The J gene is TRBJ1-1, the V gene TRBV30, with D perhaps TRBD1 (5 bases). This CDR3 contains 13 residues. The V and J ends lost 3 bases and 5 bases respectively, with 13 bases between them. Per the germline V gene, CDR1 is GTSNPN and CDR2 is SVGIG (reference sequence). CDR3 DNA: TGTGCCTGGAGGGGCATGGGGCGGACTGAAGCTTTCTTT. As protein: CAWRGMGRTEAFF.

The rearrangement joins TRBV11-2 to TRBJ1-1; a possible D gene is TRBD1 (5 bases). Germline V gene data show CDR1 as SGHAT and CDR2 as FQNNGV. The length of the CDR3 is 13 residues. The V end was cut by 1 base, the J end by 5 bases, with 8 bases between. CDR3 amino acids: CASSLVGGTEAFF. In DNA, the CDR3 is TGTGCCAGCAGCTTAGTCGGGGGAACTGAAGCTTTCTTT.

The chain recombines TRBV19 with TRBJ1-1; 9 nucleotides align to TRBD1. The V segment lost 3 bases and the J segment 5 bases; nucleotides outside the gene matches: 7. CDR1 LNHDA and CDR2 SQIVND come from the germline V gene (reference sequence). This CDR3 comprises 15 residues. The CDR3 coding sequence is TGTGCCAGTAGTATCGGAACAGGGGGCTATACTGAAGCTTTCTTT. It specifies CASSIGTGGYTEAFF.

This CDR3 reads CASSSWREKADTQYF. In nucleotides, the CDR3 is TGTGCCAGCAGCTCTTGGCGGGAGAAGGCAGATACGCAGTATTTT. This chain joins TRBV7-6 and TRBJ2-3; 7 nucleotides match TRBD2. Germline CDR1 SGHVS, CDR2 FNYEAQ. The CDR3 loop spans 15 amino acids. The trim removed 4 bases at V and 4 bases at J, leaving 8 bases unmatched.

V gene TRBV2 combines with J gene TRBJ1-5, with D maybe TRBD1 (6 bases). Trimming took 8 bases from V and 4 from J, leaving 15 bases between them. Germline V lookup: CDR1 SNHLY, CDR2 FYNNEI. The CDR3 consists of 14 residues. The CDR3 reads CASARGVGNQPQHF. The CDR3, as DNA: TGTGCCAGCGCGAGGGGGGTCGGAAATCAGCCCCAGCATTTT.

V is TRBV18 and J is TRBJ2-2; 10 positions agree with TRBD2. The CDR3 is 18 amino acids. Germline V gene lookup returns CDR1 KGHSH and CDR2 LQKENI. Trimming removed 2 bases from V and 3 bases from J; junction bases left unmatched: 9. CDR3 region: CASSPIRTSGSYTGELFF. The DNA of the CDR3 is TGTGCCAGCTCACCAATAAGGACTAGCGGCTCATACACCGGGGAGCTGTTTTTT.